The T cell receptor (beta chain) under discussion was sequenced for a study of control samples from healthy donors and cancer patients. Germline V gives CDR1 SGHTA, CDR2 FQGTGA. This CDR3 comprises 15 residues. V lost 2 bases to trimming and J lost 4 bases, with 12 bases between them. Sequencing used immunoSEQ multiplex PCR; TCRdb keeps in-frame clones, though not all of them. This table has approximately 140,000 clones, 80% to 95% appearing once. Sequencing was carried out using blood. The chain uses TRBV7-3 and TRBJ2-1; D unclear. The sequence was obtained from a man aged 25-40 years in good health. Here the CDR3 reads CASSLAVTNYNEQFF. In DNA, the CDR3 is TGTGCCAGCAGCTTAGCGGTTACTAATTACAATGAGCAGTTCTTC. The full variable domain, rest sourced from reference TRBV7-3 and TRBJ2-1, is GAGVSQTPSNKVTEKGKYVELRCDPISGHTALYWYRQSLGQGPEFLIYFQGTGAADDSGLPNDRFFAVRPEGSVSTLKIQRTERGDSAVYLCASSLAVTNYNEQFFGPGTRLTVL.